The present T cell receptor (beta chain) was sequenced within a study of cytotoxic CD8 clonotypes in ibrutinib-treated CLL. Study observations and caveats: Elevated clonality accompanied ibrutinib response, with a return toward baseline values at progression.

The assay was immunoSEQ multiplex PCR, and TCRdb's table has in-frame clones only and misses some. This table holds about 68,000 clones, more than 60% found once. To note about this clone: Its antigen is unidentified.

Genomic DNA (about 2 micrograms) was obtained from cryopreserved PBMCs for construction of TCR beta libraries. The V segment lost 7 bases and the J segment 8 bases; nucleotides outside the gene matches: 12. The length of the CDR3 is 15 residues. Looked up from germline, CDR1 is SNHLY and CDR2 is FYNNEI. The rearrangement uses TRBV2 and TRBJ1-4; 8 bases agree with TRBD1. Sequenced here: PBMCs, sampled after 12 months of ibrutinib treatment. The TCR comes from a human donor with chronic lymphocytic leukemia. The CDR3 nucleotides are TGTGCCAGCACCCCGACAGGGGTGAGTAACGAAAAACTGTTTTTT. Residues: CASTPTGVSNEKLFF.